These 19 T cell receptor beta chains were sequenced from one sample in a study of T cell responses to AZD1222 COVID-19 vaccine. The assay was immunoSEQ multiplex PCR, and TCRdb's table has in-frame clones only and misses some. This sample has about 120,000 clones; about 90% occur once, and the top ten carry approximately 1%. Specimen: peripheral blood, collected on day 0 of AZD1222 vaccination. Receptor source: an adult in good health.

The chain links TRBV6-2 or TRBV6-3 to TRBJ2-1, with 7 bases matching TRBD1. This CDR3 comprises 14 residues. V gave up 5 bases and J gave up 8 bases; unmatched junction bases: 9. The germline V gene has CDR1 MNHEY and CDR2 SVGEGT. CDR3 amino acids: CASSPYHRGHEQFF. CDR3 nucleotides: TGTGCCAGCAGTCCCTACCACAGGGGCCATGAGCAGTTCTTC.

The chain combines TRBV28 with TRBJ1-4; D remains unclear. The CDR3 is 15 amino acids. Per the germline V gene, CDR1 is MDHEN and CDR2 is SYDVKM. The V end was cut by 2 bases, the J end by 4 bases, with 11 bases between. CDR3 coding DNA: TGTGCCAGCAGTTTACTACAGCCACATAATGAAAAACTGTTTTTT. It codes for CASSLLQPHNEKLFF. Full variable domain (remainder filled in from reference TRBV28 and TRBJ1-4): DVKVTQSSRYLVKRTGEKVFLECVQDMDHENMFWYRQDPGLGLRLIYFSYDVKMKEKGDIPEGYSVSREKKERFSLILESASTNQTSMYLCASSLLQPHNEKLFFGSGTQLSVL.

The chain combines TRBV7-9 with TRBJ1-1, with TRBD1 identical over 9 bases. The junction had 6 bases not matched to a gene; V was cut back by 1 base and J by 0 bases. The germline V gene encodes CDR1 SEHNR and CDR2 FQNEAQ (reference sequence). The CDR3 consists of 17 residues. CDR3 sequence reads: CASSLGRTGVMNTEAFF. The CDR3 DNA sequence: TGTGCCAGCAGCTTAGGTCGGACAGGGGTTATGAACACTGAAGCTTTCTTT.

This chain connects TRBV7-9 to TRBJ2-5; TRBD2 agrees at 9 bases. Germline CDR1 is SEHNR and CDR2 is FQNEAQ (reference sequence). Trimming cost V 4 bases and J 9 bases; bases outside gene matches: 12. The CDR3 has 15 residues. The CDR3 sequence is CASSYRLGLAPAQYF. CDR3 nucleotides: TGTGCCAGCAGCTACCGACTGGGACTAGCCCCGGCCCAGTACTTC.

V usage is TRBV29-1 and J usage is TRBJ2-3; 9 bases align to TRBD2. The V gene's germline CDR1 is SQVTM and CDR2 ANQGSEA. The V gene end was trimmed by 7 bases and the J gene end by 2 bases; junction bases not matched to a gene: 10. There are 15 residues in the CDR3. DNA for the CDR3: TGCAGCGCTTGCCCCGCGGGAGGGATCACAGATACGCAGTATTTT. Protein product: CSACPAGGITDTQYF.

This chain joins TRBV6-5 and TRBJ2-7, with 13 bases lining up with TRBD2. Germline V gene sequence: CDR1 MNHEY, CDR2 SVGAGI. V gave up 6 bases and J gave up 3 bases; unmatched junction bases: 2. The CDR3 has 14 amino acids. CDR3 region: CASRGLAGFYEQYF. CDR3 in DNA: TGTGCCAGCAGGGGACTAGCGGGGTTCTACGAGCAGTACTTC.

V gene TRBV7-9 combines with J gene TRBJ2-7; 11 bases fit TRBD2. Germline loops: CDR1 SEHNR, CDR2 FQNEAQ (reference sequence). CDR3 length: 15 amino acids. V shed 4 bases, J shed 7 bases, and the junction held 9 bases outside the gene matches. The CDR3 region is CASSSPALAGVEQYF. The CDR3 coding sequence is TGTGCCAGCAGCTCCCCCGCACTAGCGGGAGTTGAGCAGTACTTC.

J is TRBJ1-4 and V is TRBV2; 8 bases fit TRBD1. Trimming cost V 6 bases and J 15 bases; bases outside gene matches: 9. Germline values: CDR1 SNHLY, CDR2 FYNNEI. This CDR3 has 12 residues. CDR3 nucleotides: TGTGCCAGCAGGACGCGGGACAGGATAGTGTTTTTT. Encoded protein: CASRTRDRIVFF.

This clone was seen a single time. The V and J genes are TRBV29-1 and TRBJ2-1; 7 bases align to TRBD1. Germline CDR1 and CDR2: SQVTM and ANQGSEA. The CDR3 contains 15 residues. V lost 8 bases, J lost 0 bases, and 10 bases stayed unmatched. CDR3 in DNA: TGCAGCATCAAGACAGGGTACCTCTCCTACAATGAGCAGTTCTTC. Translating gives CSIKTGYLSYNEQFF.

V gene TRBV19 combines with J gene TRBJ2-7; D is undetermined. Germline loops: CDR1 LNHDA, CDR2 SQIVND (reference sequence). With 7 bases removed from V and 3 bases from J, the gap between germline ends came to 13 bases. The CDR3 length is 13 residues. CDR3 residues: CASTPSSSYEQYF. The CDR3 DNA sequence: TGTGCCAGTACCCCTTCGTCGAGCTACGAGCAGTACTTC.

The genes are TRBV5-1 and TRBJ2-5; D is possibly TRBD2 (6 bases). Germline V CDR1 and CDR2: SGHRS, YFSETQ. Trimming removed 0 bases at V and 2 bases at J, with 11 bases between. The CDR3 is made up of 15 amino acids. This chain's CDR3 is CASSLGVRGQETQYF. CDR3 nucleotide sequence: TGCGCCAGCAGCTTGGGGGTGCGGGGACAAGAGACCCAGTACTTC.

The chain links TRBV19 to TRBJ2-5; the D gene is possibly TRBD1 (5 bases). V was clipped by 5 bases and J by 0 bases, with 10 bases between them. This CDR3 contains 14 residues. Germline V gene sequence: CDR1 LNHDA, CDR2 SQIVND (reference sequence). The CDR3: CASSPQVYQETQYF. CDR3 coding DNA: TGTGCCAGTAGTCCACAGGTGTACCAAGAGACCCAGTACTTC.

This clone was recorded once. This rearrangement joins TRBV2 to TRBJ1-4, with TRBD1 as a possible D gene (5 bases). The V and J ends lost 7 bases and 4 bases respectively, with 10 bases between them. Germline V CDR1 and CDR2: SNHLY, FYNNEI. This CDR3 is 13 amino acids long. CDR3 region: CASNMQGNEKLFF. The CDR3 DNA sequence: TGTGCCAGCAATATGCAGGGTAATGAAAAACTGTTTTTT.

The chain carries TRBV29-1 and TRBJ2-1, with 8 bases identical to TRBD1. Looked up from germline, CDR1 is SQVTM and CDR2 is ANQGSEA. The CDR3 loop spans 16 amino acids. The V and J ends lost 6 bases and 0 bases, in that order; junction bases with no gene match: 10. The CDR3: CSVADRDRSSYNEQFF. DNA of the CDR3: TGCAGCGTGGCCGACCGGGACAGGAGCTCCTACAATGAGCAGTTCTTC.

The chain carries TRBV2 and TRBJ1-3; D perhaps matches TRBD1 (6 bases). V lost 6 bases to trimming and J lost 0 bases, with 12 bases between them. This CDR3 region has 15 residues. CDR1 and CDR2 from the germline V gene are SNHLY and FYNNEI. CDR3 nucleotides: TGTGCCAGCAGAACAGGGACGAACTCTGGAAACACCATATATTTT. It translates to CASRTGTNSGNTIYF.

V gene TRBV6-5 combines with J gene TRBJ2-3; 11 bases match TRBD2. With 9 bases clipped from V and 3 bases from J, the junction kept 2 bases outside the gene matches. CDR1 is MNHEY, CDR2 SVGAGI, per germline. This CDR3 is 13 amino acids long. The CDR3 protein is CASSGRGTDTQYF. In DNA form, the CDR3 reads TGTGCCAGTAGCGGGAGGGGGACAGATACGCAGTATTTT.

The chain is built from TRBV19 and TRBJ1-5; no reliable D call. Germline loops: CDR1 LNHDA, CDR2 SQIVND (reference sequence). Between the trimmed V and J ends, which lost 0 bases and 3 bases, there was a span of 9 bases. The CDR3 is 15 amino acids. In DNA, the CDR3 is TGTGCCAGTAGTATAGATCTGGAGGTCAATCAGCCCCAGCATTTT. It is translated as CASSIDLEVNQPQHF.

This sequence joins TRBV9 and TRBJ2-5, with D possibly being TRBD2 (6 bases). The CDR3 has 15 amino acids. CDR1 is SGDLS and CDR2 is YYNGEE in the germline V gene. Trimming removed 4 bases at V and 4 bases at J, with 17 bases between. The CDR3 sequence is CASSPRGFEGETQYF. CDR3 bases: TGTGCCAGCAGCCCTCGGGGGTTCGAGGGAGAGACCCAGTACTTC.

Worth noting for this clone: The sample holds other DNA sequences that translate to the same CDR3. The chain joins TRBV12-3 or TRBV12-4 to TRBJ1-1; D remains unclear. The CDR3 runs to 13 residues. V was shortened by 3 bases and J by 0 bases, with 5 bases between the two germline ends. For the CDR3, the DNA is TGTGCCAGCAGTTTTACGGTGAACACTGAAGCTTTCTTT. Translation: CASSFTVNTEAFF.